The sequence of this T cell receptor beta chain was determined in a study of STAT5B mutations in CD4+ large granular lymphocyte leukemia. Study findings and constraints: Patient cell sources varied; more than 5 CD4-sorted samples entered the clonality comparison. CD4-sorted patient repertoires seemed more clonal than healthy CD4+ repertoires. TRBV06-family usage was enriched in top patient clones (8/27) versus controls (2/35).

Trimming pared 10 bases from V and 0 bases from J, leaving 16 bases between. This CDR3 contains 15 residues. Looked up from germline, CDR1 is MNHNS and CDR2 is SASEGT. As originally analysed: A productive frequency of 2.59 x 10-5 was the lowest detectable. Profiling relied on immunoSEQ multiplex PCR, and the TCRdb table lists in-frame clones only, not all of them. From that table come the V and J calls and clone size; the DNA was used to work out D and trimming. The table lists about 5,000 clones, 60% to 80% of them singletons. Comment on this clone: Its antigen is unidentified.

The material sequenced was PBMCs. The TCR comes from a man aged 80 or over with CD4+ T-cell large granular lymphocyte leukemia. The J gene is TRBJ2-1, the V gene TRBV6-1; D not resolved. CDR3 region: CATLRGKSSYNEQFF. The DNA for the CDR3 is TGTGCCACCTTAAGAGGAAAAAGCTCCTACAATGAGCAGTTCTTC.